The next 21 T cell receptor beta chains were all read from a single sample in a study of T cell repertoires in ileal Crohn's disease. The data were produced by immunoSEQ multiplex PCR, yet TCRdb's version contains in-frame clones alone and is incomplete. This table has thousands of clones, roughly 80% appearing once. The sequenced material came from ileal tissue. The origin of the receptors is an adult with Crohn's disease.

The table lists this clone with a few counts. The V gene is TRBV27, the J gene TRBJ2-7, with 7 positions matching TRBD1. The germline V gene encodes CDR1 MNHEY and CDR2 SMNVEV (reference sequence). V was clipped by 8 bases and J by 0 bases; unmatched bases: 7. This CDR3 contains 14 residues. The CDR3 DNA follows: TGTGCCAGCGGTCGGGACAGACTCTCCTACGAGCAGTACTTC. This translates into CASGRDRLSYEQYF.

The chain combines TRBV7-6 with TRBJ2-7; a weak D match, TRBD2 (5 bases). CDR3 length equals 15 residues. Germline V CDR1 and CDR2: SGHVS, FNYEAQ. V was shortened by 6 bases and J by 7 bases, with 22 bases between the two germline ends. CDR3 in amino acids: CASSPTGHPSGEQYF. CDR3 DNA: TGTGCCAGCAGTCCCACGGGCCATCCGTCGGGGGAGCAGTACTTC.

This clone was seen only once. The chain uses TRBV6-1 and TRBJ2-6; a weak D match, TRBD2 (6 bases). The V end lost 2 bases, the J end lost 4 bases, and 9 bases lay between the germline ends. Germline V CDR1 and CDR2: MNHNS, SASEGT. The CDR3 sequence is 15 residues long. The DNA for the CDR3 is TGTGCCAGCAGTGAACGGGGGTCAGGGGCCAACGTCCTGACTTTC. Amino acids: CASSERGSGANVLTF.

This clone was seen a handful of times. V and J are TRBV25-1 and TRBJ1-1; no firm D call. This CDR3 has 14 residues. Trimming removed 4 bases from V and 1 base from J, with 10 bases in between. Germline CDR1 reads MGHDK; CDR2 reads SYGVNS. The CDR3 spells CASSGGGRNTEAFF. The CDR3 coding sequence is TGTGCCAGCAGTGGAGGAGGGAGGAACACTGAAGCTTTCTTT.

This clone was detected only once. The chain uses TRBV5-1 and TRBJ2-7, with 16 bases matching TRBD2. J lost 6 bases, V lost 2 bases, and 8 bases had no gene match. CDR3 length: 17 residues. From germline, CDR1 is SGHRS and CDR2 YFSETQ. The CDR3: CASSFGTSGRVKVEQYF. In DNA form, the CDR3 reads TGCGCCAGCAGCTTTGGGACTAGCGGGAGGGTTAAGGTCGAGCAGTACTTC.

The chain uses TRBV10-1 and TRBJ2-1; TRBD2 is a possible D gene (5 bases). Germline V gene lookup returns CDR1 WNHNN and CDR2 SYGVQD (reference sequence). V was cut by 0 bases and J by 8 bases, with 14 bases left in between. CDR3 size: 15 residues. The CDR3, as DNA: TGCGCCAGCAGTGAGTCGAGGGCGGGCCTGCATGAGCAGTTCTTC. This sequence encodes CASSESRAGLHEQFF.

V gene TRBV7-2 combines with J gene TRBJ2-1; possible D gene TRBD2, 6 bases. This CDR3 spans 15 amino acids. V gave up 5 bases and J gave up 5 bases, with 16 bases separating them. Germline CDR1 reads SGHTA; CDR2 reads FQGNSA. CDR3 in DNA: TGTGCCAGCAGCCTGGACCTCTGGGGGGACAATGAGCAGTTCTTC. Translation: CASSLDLWGDNEQFF.

The chain couples TRBV4-1 to TRBJ2-5; TRBD2 matches at 14 bases. Germline trimming cut 3 bases from V and 1 base from J; bases unmatched to any gene: 1. CDR3 length: 16 residues. CDR1 and CDR2 from the germline V gene are MGHRA and YSYEKL. This CDR3 is CASSQTSGGAQETQYF. The CDR3 region has the DNA TGCGCCAGCAGCCAGACTAGCGGGGGGGCCCAAGAGACCCAGTACTTC.

This chain uses TRBV30 with TRBJ1-2, with 7 bases aligning to TRBD1. Trimming took 3 bases from V and 6 from J; bases not matched to a gene: 10. The germline V gene encodes CDR1 GTSNPN and CDR2 SVGIG (reference sequence). The CDR3 length is 14 residues. In DNA, the CDR3 is TGTGCCTGGAGCCGGGACAGCGAGGCGCATGGCTACACCTTC. Translating gives CAWSRDSEAHGYTF.

This chain links TRBV9 with TRBJ2-2; the match to TRBD1 covers 9 bases. The CDR3 spans 16 residues. Germline V lookup: CDR1 SGDLS, CDR2 YYNGEE. After removal of 3 bases from V and 4 bases from J, the junction contained 7 bases not matched to a gene. In DNA form, the CDR3 reads TGTGCCAGCAGCGCCGGGACAGGGTTCGGCACCGGGGAGCTGTTTTTT. Translated, it gives CASSAGTGFGTGELFF.

The rearrangement uses TRBV18 and TRBJ2-7, with D possibly TRBD1 on 6 matching bases. The ends were cut back, 5 bases at V and 4 bases at J, with 12 bases in the middle. Germline CDR1 and CDR2: KGHSH and LQKENI. The CDR3 loop spans 13 amino acids. In DNA, the CDR3 is TGTGCCAGCTCATCAGGACAGCAGTACGAGCAGTACTTC. Residues: CASSSGQQYEQYF. Variable domain in full (rest from reference TRBV18 and TRBJ2-7): NAGVMQNPRHLVRRRGQEARLRCSPMKGHSHVYWYRQLPEEGLKFMVYLQKENIIDESGMPKERFSAEFPKEGPSILRIQQVVRGDSAAYFCASSSGQQYEQYFGPGTRLTVT.

The chain has TRBV28 and TRBJ1-2; a weak D match, TRBD1 (5 bases). V lost 1 base, J lost 7 bases, and 7 bases lay in between. This CDR3 has 12 residues. Germline loops: CDR1 MDHEN, CDR2 SYDVKM. Written as DNA, the CDR3 is TGTGCCAGCAGTTTATCAGGGTTTGGCTACACCTTC. Amino acids: CASSLSGFGYTF.

The chain joins TRBV5-6 to TRBJ2-1; TRBD1 aligns across 7 bases. Trimming at V came to 0 bases and at J to 2 bases, leaving 2 bases not matched to a gene. The CDR3 totals 15 residues. CDR1 SGHDT and CDR2 YYEEEE come from the germline V gene. For the CDR3, the DNA is TGTGCCAGCAGCTTGGCCCAGGGGGCCTACAATGAGCAGTTCTTC. Its protein is CASSLAQGAYNEQFF.

The V and J genes are TRBV5-1 and TRBJ2-7; TRBD2 is a possible D gene (5 bases). This CDR3 has 13 residues. Germline assignment: CDR1 SGHRS and CDR2 YFSETQ. Trimming took off 0 bases at V and 4 bases at J, with 8 bases between the two ends. CDR3 loop: CASSLAGEYEQYF. The CDR3 bases are TGCGCCAGCAGCTTGGCCGGGGAATACGAGCAGTACTTC.

In this sample, this clone turned up once. V and J are TRBV5-1 and TRBJ2-1; the match to TRBD2 covers 9 bases. V lost 2 bases to trimming and J lost 11 bases; unmatched junction nucleotides: 8. From germline, CDR1 is SGHRS and CDR2 YFSETQ. The CDR3 sequence is 14 residues long. The DNA of the CDR3 is TGCGCCAGCAGCTTAGGGTCTAGCGGGGCCCAGCAGTTCTTC. As protein: CASSLGSSGAQQFF.

The chain joins TRBV6-5 to TRBJ2-3; 8 nucleotides match TRBD1. Per the germline V gene, CDR1 is MNHEY and CDR2 is SVGAGI. Trimming removed 5 bases from V and 12 bases from J; junction bases left unmatched: 10. The CDR3 sequence is 13 residues long. The CDR3 loop is CASSRTGISYQYF. In DNA form, the CDR3 reads TGTGCCAGCAGTAGGACAGGGATTTCGTACCAGTATTTT.

V gene TRBV19 combines with J gene TRBJ1-2; 9 bases align to TRBD1. The CDR3 contains 14 residues. V shed 6 bases and J 4 bases; nucleotides not matched to a gene: 6. CDR1 LNHDA and CDR2 SQIVND come from the germline V gene (reference sequence). CDR3 bases: TGTGCCAGTAGGCAACCGGGACAGGGCTATGGCTACACCTTC. Translation gives CASRQPGQGYGYTF.

The rearrangement uses TRBV27 and TRBJ1-2; D gene ambiguous. The CDR3 spans 14 residues. Trimming removed 7 bases at V and 4 bases at J, with 16 bases between. The germline CDR1 and CDR2 sequences are MNHEY and SMNVEV (reference sequence). The CDR3 bases are TGTGCCAGCATCTTAGGAGGACGGTCCTATGGCTACACCTTC. It specifies CASILGGRSYGYTF.

The chain carries TRBV4-3 and TRBJ1-2, with 12 bases aligning to TRBD1. V lost 3 bases, J lost 8 bases, and 4 bases stayed unmatched. This CDR3 has 14 residues. The germline gives CDR1 LGHNA, CDR2 YSLEER. The CDR3 coding sequence is TGCGCCAGCAGCCAGGGACAGGGGGCGGAGGGCTACACCTTC. Protein product: CASSQGQGAEGYTF.

This clone has just a few counts. The chain has TRBV30 and TRBJ1-1; TRBD1 aligns across 8 bases. J was trimmed by 6 bases and V by 0 bases; bases with no gene match: 6. Germline lookup yields CDR1 GTSNPN and CDR2 SVGIG (reference sequence). The CDR3 totals 14 residues. The DNA of the CDR3 is TGTGCCTGGAGTGTACACAGGGGGGCGGCTGAAGCTTTCTTT. The encoded protein is CAWSVHRGAAEAFF.

This chain uses TRBV7-9 with TRBJ1-4; possibly TRBD1 for D (5 bases). Germline values: CDR1 SEHNR, CDR2 FQNEAQ (reference sequence). The length of the CDR3 is 18 residues. Between the trimmed V and J ends, which lost 4 bases and 2 bases, there was a span of 20 bases. The CDR3 loop is CASSSFPRAPGTNEKLFF. In nucleotides, the CDR3 is TGTGCCAGCAGCTCCTTTCCCCGGGCCCCAGGGACTAATGAAAAACTGTTTTTT.